These T cell receptor beta chains were read from a single sample in a study of neurological immune-mediated disorders. TCRdb itself ran the 5' RACE reads through MiXCR, one entry per CDR3 protein. The sample has about 40,000 distinct CDR3 sequences, about 3.3% seen once. Sequencing input: PBMCs. The receptors come from a woman aged 55-69 years with multiple sclerosis. The CDR3 runs from the conserved cysteine through the conserved F or W. Fields, in order: CDR3 DNA, CDR3 protein, V gene, clone size, J gene, D gene. The D gene is left open where the match is weak. The size entry is marked missing in some rows and otherwise reads once, few, many or a size class.

cdr3_nt: TGTGCCAGCAGCCTGTCTAGGGGGCTAGCGGGGGGTCGGACCGGGGAGCTGTTTTTT; cdr3_aa: CASSLSRGLAGGRTGELFF; v_call: TRBV7-8; clone_size: many; j_call: TRBJ2-2; d_call: TRBD2
cdr3_nt: TGTGCCATCAGTGAGTCGATTGGTCGGGGGAATGAAAAACCGTTTTTT; cdr3_aa: CAISESIGRGNEKPFF; v_call: TRBV10-3; clone_size: many; j_call: TRBJ1-4; d_call: -
cdr3_nt: TGTGCCAGCAGTTTATATTTAGGTGCAACTAATGAAAAACTGTTTTTT; cdr3_aa: CASSLYLGATNEKLFF; v_call: TRBV12-3/TRBV12-4; clone_size: many; j_call: TRBJ1-4; d_call: -
cdr3_nt: TGTGCCAGCAGTTACCAGGGGGCGCCCTACAATGAGCAGTTCTTC; cdr3_aa: CASSYQGAPYNEQFF; v_call: TRBV6-5; clone_size: many; j_call: TRBJ2-1; d_call: TRBD1
cdr3_nt: TGTGCCAGCAGCCTTGAGGGGGGAGGCACTGAAGCTTTCTTT; cdr3_aa: CASSLEGGGTEAFF; v_call: TRBV6-1; clone_size: many; j_call: TRBJ1-1; d_call: -
cdr3_nt: TGTGCCAGCAGGGAAGGGGGCCCTAATGAAAAACTGTTTTTT; cdr3_aa: CASREGGPNEKLFF; v_call: TRBV2; clone_size: many; j_call: TRBJ1-4; d_call: TRBD1
cdr3_nt: TGTGCCAGCAGTCCCCAGGGACCCTATAGCAATCAGCCCCAGCATTTT; cdr3_aa: CASSPQGPYSNQPQHF; v_call: TRBV6-5; clone_size: few; j_call: TRBJ1-5; d_call: -
cdr3_nt: TGTGCCAGCAGCTTACTGATGGGGGGTTCACCCCAACACTTT; cdr3_aa: CASSLLMGGSPQHF; v_call: TRBV7-2; clone_size: few; j_call: TRBJ1-6; d_call: -
cdr3_nt: TGTGCCACCAGCCCCAGGGGGGGGTTAACCGGGGAGCTGTTTTTT; cdr3_aa: CATSPRGGLTGELFF; v_call: TRBV15; clone_size: many; j_call: TRBJ2-2; d_call: -
cdr3_nt: TGCAGTGCTAGTCGGGCTAGGGGAGGAGGTGATACGCAGTATTTT; cdr3_aa: CSASRARGGGDTQYF; v_call: TRBV20-1; clone_size: many; j_call: TRBJ2-3; d_call: -
cdr3_nt: TGTGCCACCAGCAGAGATGGGGCCCCCCAAGAGACCCAGTACTTC; cdr3_aa: CATSRDGAPQETQYF; v_call: TRBV15; clone_size: many; j_call: TRBJ2-5; d_call: -
cdr3_nt: TGTGCCAGCAGCCAAGATTTGGGGTATGCCCAATTTCATGAGCAGTTCTTC; cdr3_aa: CASSQDLGYAQFHEQFF; v_call: TRBV3-1; clone_size: many; j_call: TRBJ2-1; d_call: -
cdr3_nt: TGCAGTGCTAGAGACCTACTTCAGACAGTTAGGTGGTTT; cdr3_aa: CSARDLLQTVRWF; v_call: TRBV20-1; clone_size: many; j_call: TRBJ1-4; d_call: -
cdr3_nt: TGTGCCAGCTCTGGGACAGCCTACGAGCAGTACTTC; cdr3_aa: CASSGTAYEQYF; v_call: TRBV18; clone_size: many; j_call: TRBJ2-7; d_call: TRBD1
cdr3_nt: TGTGCCAGCATCGGATCGGGACGGACGCAGTATTTT; cdr3_aa: CASIGSGRTQYF; v_call: TRBV7-2; clone_size: many; j_call: TRBJ2-3; d_call: -
cdr3_nt: TGCAGTGCTAGAGAACCAGGGACGGGGTTGAGTAATTCACCCCTCCACTTT; cdr3_aa: CSAREPGTGLSNSPLHF; v_call: TRBV20-1; clone_size: many; j_call: TRBJ1-6; d_call: -
cdr3_nt: TGCAGTGCTAACCCGGGACACAACACCGGGGAGCTGTTTTTT; cdr3_aa: CSANPGHNTGELFF; v_call: TRBV20-1; clone_size: many; j_call: TRBJ2-2; d_call: -
cdr3_nt: TGTGCCAGCAGCCCCCCCGGGGGGGAAGGTCGGCAGCCCCAGCATTTT; cdr3_aa: CASSPPGGEGRQPQHF; v_call: TRBV7-9; clone_size: many; j_call: TRBJ1-5; d_call: -
cdr3_nt: TGTGCCAGCTCAACCCGCAGGGAGGCAACTAATGAAAAACTGTTTTTT; cdr3_aa: CASSTRREATNEKLFF; v_call: TRBV18; clone_size: many; j_call: TRBJ1-4; d_call: -
cdr3_nt: TGTGCCAGCAGATCGGACAGGGGGCTTGGCTACACCTTC; cdr3_aa: CASRSDRGLGYTF; v_call: TRBV6-5; clone_size: many; j_call: TRBJ1-2; d_call: TRBD1
cdr3_nt: TGTGCCAGCAGCTCCGATGGGGACAGGGTTTACAATGAGCAGTTCTTC; cdr3_aa: CASSSDGDRVYNEQFF; v_call: TRBV7-6; clone_size: many; j_call: TRBJ2-1; d_call: TRBD1
cdr3_nt: TGCAGTGCTAAAGGGTATAATTCAACCCTCAACTTT; cdr3_aa: CSAKGYNSTLNF; v_call: TRBV20-1; clone_size: -; j_call: TRBJ1-6; d_call: -
cdr3_nt: TGTGCAAGTCGCTTAGTTTTGGGCGGGCAGGGGGAATCCTACGAGCAGTACTTC; cdr3_aa: CASRLVLGGQGESYEQYF; v_call: TRBV12-2; clone_size: few; j_call: TRBJ2-7; d_call: -
cdr3_nt: TGTGCCAGCAGCCGGACAGGGAACACTGAAGCTTTCTTT; cdr3_aa: CASSRTGNTEAFF; v_call: TRBV7-9; clone_size: many; j_call: TRBJ1-1; d_call: TRBD1
cdr3_nt: TGCAGTGCGGGACAGGTCTATGGCTACACCTTC; cdr3_aa: CSAGQVYGYTF; v_call: TRBV20-1; clone_size: few; j_call: TRBJ1-2; d_call: TRBD1
cdr3_nt: TGTGCCAGCAGCCAAGCGGGGACAGGGGGCACTGAAGCTTTCTTT; cdr3_aa: CASSQAGTGGTEAFF; v_call: TRBV14; clone_size: many; j_call: TRBJ1-1; d_call: TRBD1
cdr3_nt: TGCAGTGCTAGCTTAGGGCCGCCCCCGTTCTTC; cdr3_aa: CSASLGPPPFF; v_call: TRBV20-1; clone_size: many; j_call: TRBJ2-1; d_call: -
cdr3_nt: TGTGCCAGCAGAACGGACAGTTCGAATTCACCCCTCCACTTT; cdr3_aa: CASRTDSSNSPLHF; v_call: TRBV7-9; clone_size: many; j_call: TRBJ1-6; d_call: -
cdr3_nt: TGTGCCAGCAGCTTGCAGGGCGGGCACGAGCAGTACTTC; cdr3_aa: CASSLQGGHEQYF; v_call: TRBV5-6; clone_size: many; j_call: TRBJ2-7; d_call: -
cdr3_nt: TGTGCCACCAGCAGAGATAACGGGGAAGAGACCCAGTACTTC; cdr3_aa: CATSRDNGEETQYF; v_call: TRBV15; clone_size: many; j_call: TRBJ2-5; d_call: -
cdr3_nt: TGCGCCAGCAGCTCTGGATCTTTGACAGGGCCCTTCTACGAGCAGTACTTC; cdr3_aa: CASSSGSLTGPFYEQYF; v_call: TRBV5-1; clone_size: many; j_call: TRBJ2-7; d_call: TRBD1
cdr3_nt: TGTGCCAGCAGGTCGGGGACTCGTAACTATGGCTACACCTTC; cdr3_aa: CASRSGTRNYGYTF; v_call: TRBV28; clone_size: many; j_call: TRBJ1-2; d_call: -
cdr3_nt: TGTGCCAGCAGTTTAGGCAGGGGTTTCGACATTCAGTACTTC; cdr3_aa: CASSLGRGFDIQYF; v_call: TRBV12-3/TRBV12-4; clone_size: many; j_call: TRBJ2-4; d_call: -
cdr3_nt: TGCGCCAGCAGCGTCGAGTTGAACACTGAAGCTTTCTTT; cdr3_aa: CASSVELNTEAFF; v_call: TRBV5-1; clone_size: many; j_call: TRBJ1-1; d_call: -
cdr3_nt: TGCAGTGCTAGAGATCTCCAGCGGGGTAACAATGAGCAGTTCTTC; cdr3_aa: CSARDLQRGNNEQFF; v_call: TRBV20-1; clone_size: many; j_call: TRBJ2-1; d_call: TRBD2
cdr3_nt: TGTGCCAGCAGTATACAGCAGGGGACAGATACGCAGTATTTT; cdr3_aa: CASSIQQGTDTQYF; v_call: TRBV12-3/TRBV12-4; clone_size: many; j_call: TRBJ2-3; d_call: -
cdr3_nt: TGCGCCAGCAGCTTGCAAGTCTCCGGAAACACCATATATTTT; cdr3_aa: CASSLQVSGNTIYF; v_call: TRBV5-1; clone_size: many; j_call: TRBJ1-3; d_call: -
cdr3_nt: TGCAGTGCTTGGACAGGGGATGCCACCCTCAACTTT; cdr3_aa: CSAWTGDATLNF; v_call: TRBV20-1; clone_size: -; j_call: TRBJ1-6; d_call: TRBD1
cdr3_nt: TGTGCCAGCAGCCCCGGACCCTATGGCGGGGAGCTGTTTTTT; cdr3_aa: CASSPGPYGGELFF; v_call: TRBV3-1; clone_size: many; j_call: TRBJ2-2; d_call: -
cdr3_nt: TGTGCCAGCAGTGAAGAGCGGGGGGGCATCGGCGGGGAGCTGTTTTTT; cdr3_aa: CASSEERGGIGGELFF; v_call: TRBV2; clone_size: many; j_call: TRBJ2-2; d_call: TRBD2
cdr3_nt: TGTGCCAGCAGTTTAAAAGGTGGTTTCCAGTTCTTC; cdr3_aa: CASSLKGGFQFF; v_call: TRBV12-3/TRBV12-4; clone_size: many; j_call: TRBJ2-1; d_call: -
cdr3_nt: TGTGCCAGCGGCCAGCAGCGGGGACCCTACGAGCAGTACTTC; cdr3_aa: CASGQQRGPYEQYF; v_call: TRBV11-2; clone_size: many; j_call: TRBJ2-7; d_call: TRBD2
cdr3_nt: TGCGCCAGCAGCTTGGGGTCACTAGCGGGGGGGCCAGGGGATGAGCAGTTCTTC; cdr3_aa: CASSLGSLAGGPGDEQFF; v_call: TRBV5-1; clone_size: -; j_call: TRBJ2-1; d_call: TRBD2
cdr3_nt: TGCAGTGCCACTAGAGGCCCAGGAGCAACGAACTATGGCTACACCTTC; cdr3_aa: CSATRGPGATNYGYTF; v_call: TRBV20-1; clone_size: many; j_call: TRBJ1-2; d_call: -
cdr3_nt: TGTGCCAGCAGTTTAGCGGGGGGGCTTGATGAGCAGTTCTTC; cdr3_aa: CASSLAGGLDEQFF; v_call: TRBV28; clone_size: medium-sized; j_call: TRBJ2-1; d_call: TRBD2
cdr3_nt: TGCGCCAGCAGCTCCGGGTTAGACTATGGCTACACCTTC; cdr3_aa: CASSSGLDYGYTF; v_call: TRBV5-1; clone_size: many; j_call: TRBJ1-2; d_call: -